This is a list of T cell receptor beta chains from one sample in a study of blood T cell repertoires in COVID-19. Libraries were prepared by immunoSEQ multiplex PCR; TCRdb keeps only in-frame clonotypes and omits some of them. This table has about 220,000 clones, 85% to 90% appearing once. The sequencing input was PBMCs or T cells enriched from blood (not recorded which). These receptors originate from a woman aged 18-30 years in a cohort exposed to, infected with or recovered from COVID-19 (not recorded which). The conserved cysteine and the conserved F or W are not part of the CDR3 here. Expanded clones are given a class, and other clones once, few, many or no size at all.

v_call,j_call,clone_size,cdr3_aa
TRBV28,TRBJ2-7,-,ASLGPGTGPYEQY
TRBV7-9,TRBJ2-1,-,ASSWGQYNEQF
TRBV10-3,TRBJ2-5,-,AIRSQGVGETQY
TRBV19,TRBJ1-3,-,AKHSGTGESGNTIY
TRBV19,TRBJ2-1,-,ASSTAGEQF
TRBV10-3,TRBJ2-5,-,ASAPGREETQY
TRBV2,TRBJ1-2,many,ASSDGGWGYT
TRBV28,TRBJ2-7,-,ASSLTGSGSYEQY
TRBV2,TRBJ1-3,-,ASQEDTIY
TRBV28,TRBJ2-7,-,ASSLSRDRGYEQY
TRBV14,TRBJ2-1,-,ASSPLDRYGGSYNEQF
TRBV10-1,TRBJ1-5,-,ASSEPSGVHNQPQH
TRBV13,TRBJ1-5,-,ASSRENNQPQH
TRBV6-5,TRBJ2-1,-,AAQGAKSSYNEQF
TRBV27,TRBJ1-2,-,ASSPAGGGANYGYT
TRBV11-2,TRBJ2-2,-,ASPNRGSGELF
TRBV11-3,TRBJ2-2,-,ASRSGRNTGELF
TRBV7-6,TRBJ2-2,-,ASSFWGGENTGELF
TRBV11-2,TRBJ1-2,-,ASTTTGRHNGYT
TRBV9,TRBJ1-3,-,ASSGQFSGNTIY
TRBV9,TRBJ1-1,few,ASSPKGAGTEAF
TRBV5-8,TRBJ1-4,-,ASIPGQHEKLF
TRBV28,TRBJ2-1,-,ASTTMRSEQF
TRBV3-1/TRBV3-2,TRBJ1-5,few,ASSQDGGGNQPQH
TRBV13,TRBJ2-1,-,ASSPRVTGGISYNEQF
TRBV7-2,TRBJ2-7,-,ASSLDRTEQY
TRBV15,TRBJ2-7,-,ATSREDRQGNEQY
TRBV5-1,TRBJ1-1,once,ASSLRVPDTEAF
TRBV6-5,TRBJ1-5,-,ASSQDQGYPQPQH
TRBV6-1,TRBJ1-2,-,ASSEGDSYTGYT
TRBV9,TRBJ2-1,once,ASSVGGRRGDPGRGEQF
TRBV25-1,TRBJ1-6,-,ASSELPGQGKLAPLH
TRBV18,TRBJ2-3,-,ASSRQEGTGASDTQY
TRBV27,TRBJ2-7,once,ASSPPGGYEQY
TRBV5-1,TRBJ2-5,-,ASSIDSGSVQGGTQY
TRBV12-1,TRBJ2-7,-,ASSLKTVSYEQY
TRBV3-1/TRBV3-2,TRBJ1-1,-,ASSQVRTGRKAF
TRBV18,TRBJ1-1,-,ASSPPDSGYTEAF
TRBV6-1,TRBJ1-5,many,ASSEAGYPQPQH
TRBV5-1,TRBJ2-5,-,ASSIVGGRQETQY
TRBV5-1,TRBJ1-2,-,ASSVGDRVDGYT
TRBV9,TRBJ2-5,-,ASSAVLAGGGETQY
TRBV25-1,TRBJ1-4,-,ASAEQVWREKLF
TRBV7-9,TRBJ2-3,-,ASSLSAGGFTDTQY
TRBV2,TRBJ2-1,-,ASSVVPGRQASYNEQF
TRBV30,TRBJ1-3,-,AWRSLSSGNTIY
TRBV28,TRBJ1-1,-,ASSFLQVTNTEAF
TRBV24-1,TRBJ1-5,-,ATGGGAGNQPQH
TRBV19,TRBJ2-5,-,ASSIETSGYQETQY
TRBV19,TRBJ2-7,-,ASSPRWGTGVKEQY